This record covers a single T cell receptor (beta chain). Its specificity is not known. The sample holds other DNA sequences that translate to the same CDR3. The sample is drawn from a study of beta chain features in type 1 diabetes. The study's findings and limits: Cells expressing TCR highly could be over-represented by cDNA sequencing. The similarity of naive, central memory and Treg TCRB repertoires appeared greater among patients than among healthy donors.

TCRB transcripts that were expressed got sequenced, as all of the isolated RNA had been reverse transcribed. The protocol was immunoSEQ multiplex PCR, while the TCRdb copy is restricted to in-frame clones and leaves out a portion. Of approximately 470,000 clones detected, roughly 31% appear once; the ten largest clones hold around 0.065%. Every single donor gave one heparinised blood draw, and these averaged around 0.12 L. Trimming took off 0 bases at V and 3 bases at J, with 3 bases between the two ends. This CDR3 region has 11 residues. Germline lookup yields CDR1 DFQATT and CDR2 SNEGSKA (reference sequence).

Source material: naive CD4+ T cells from blood. J is TRBJ2-7 and V is TRBV20-1, with D unresolved. The clonotype originates from a young man in good health. The CDR3 loop is CSARESYEQYF. In DNA, the CDR3 is TGCAGTGCTAGAGAAAGCTACGAGCAGTACTTC.